This T cell receptor beta chain was documented in a study of T cells in Graves' hyperthyroidism and ophthalmopathy. Whole-study results and caveats: Most clonotypes expanded in thyroid above 0.001 were likewise present in blood.

This clonotype was counted many times. Its antigen is unknown. Amplification targeted TCR beta CDR3 regions from RNA transcripts. Researchers ran a first-round RT-PCR on the TCR CDR3 using the HTBI primer set. One entry per CDR3 protein, called by TCRdb with MiXCR from the multiplex PCR reads. The data show about 380,000 distinct CDR3 sequences, about 14% seen once. The receptor was isolated from a man younger than 45 with Graves' hyperthyroidism that later progressed to Graves' ophthalmopathy. The material sequenced was blood.

DNA of the CDR3: TGTGCCAGCAGCTTAGCGGGACAGGGCCAGCCCCAGCATTTT. It translates to CASSLAGQGQPQHF. The J gene is TRBJ1-5, the V gene TRBV11-2; TRBD1 agrees at 9 bases. The germline gives CDR1 SGHAT, CDR2 FQNNGV. CDR3 length: 14 residues. With V trimmed by 1 base and J by 7 bases, 2 bases remained unmatched.